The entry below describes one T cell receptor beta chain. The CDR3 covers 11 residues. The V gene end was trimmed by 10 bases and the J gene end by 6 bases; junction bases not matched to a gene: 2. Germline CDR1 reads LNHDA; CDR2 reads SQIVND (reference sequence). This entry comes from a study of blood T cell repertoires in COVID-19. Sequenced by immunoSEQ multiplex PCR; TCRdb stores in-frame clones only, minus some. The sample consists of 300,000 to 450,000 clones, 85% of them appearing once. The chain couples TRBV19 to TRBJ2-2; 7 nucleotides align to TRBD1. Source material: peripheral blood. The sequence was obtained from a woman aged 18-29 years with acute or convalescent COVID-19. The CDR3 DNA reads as TGTGCCACTCAGGGGGCCGGGGAGCTGTTTTTT. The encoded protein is CATQGAGELFF.